This TCR beta chain appears in the sequencing data of a study of graft-versus-host responses after intestinal transplantation. Germline CDR1 is SGDLS and CDR2 is YYNGEE. There are 14 residues in the CDR3. About this clone: The junction and the germline gene differ at one end; a read error may be behind it.

TCRdb's table, derived via immunoSEQ multiplex PCR, lists solely in-frame clones and lacks some. The profile shows about 97,000 clones, 80% to 95% of them singletons. The TCR sequence derives from a human patient who received an intestinal transplant, so some T cells may come from the graft donor. This specimen was PBMCs, taken 453 days after intestinal transplant. The rearrangement joins TRBV9 to TRBJ2-3; tentatively, D is TRBD2 (6 bases). This CDR3 is CASGVGAGPDTQYF. CDR3 nucleotides: TGTGCCAGCGGCGTAGGTGCGGGACCAGATACGCAGTATTTT.